The present TCR beta chain was sequenced within a study of regulatory T cells in long-lasting Graves disease. Findings and limits, study-wide: A greater number of public clonotypes (approximately 2,500) was shared by persistent patients than by new patients (around 1,000).

This clonotype was counted ten times or more. The antigen remains undetermined. Time point described: newly diagnosed GD, antithyroid drugs for less than 3 months. The TCR library was prepared using RNA isolated from PBMCs. Graves' disease diagnosis was established per American Thyroid Association guidelines. Relying on iRepertoire HTBI primers and Arm-PCR of CDR3 regions, the team built TCR beta libraries. TCRdb re-derived calls from the multiplex PCR reads in MiXCR, one entry per CDR3 protein. The table lists approximately 490,000 distinct CDR3 sequences, roughly 17% of them singletons, with 12% in the top ten. This sample was shared with a second study, whose subject was T cells in Graves' hyperthyroidism and ophthalmopathy. That work adds: In the blood, most expanded thyroid clonotypes above 0.001 appeared as well.

Sequenced here: peripheral blood mononuclear cells (PBMCs), sampled at new diagnosis, from a patient treated with antithyroid drugs. The sequence derives from a man between 40 and 49 years old with Graves disease.

The CDR3 loop reads CSAVPTSGSADTQYF. CDR3 nucleotides: TGCAGTGCTGTTCCGACTAGCGGGAGCGCAGATACGCAGTATTTT. The chain is built from TRBV20-1 and TRBJ2-3; 12 positions match TRBD2. CDR1 is DFQATT and CDR2 is SNEGSKA in the germline V gene (reference sequence). There are 15 residues in the CDR3. The J segment lost 4 bases and the V segment lost 5 bases, leaving 7 bases of the junction unmatched.